The TCR beta chain described here comes from a study of CXCR4 blockade with PD-1 therapy in pancreatic cancer. Patients who provided the archived tumor blocks had not received neoadjuvant therapy before surgery. Only in-frame clones appear in the TCRdb table, and some are missing; sequencing was by immunoSEQ multiplex PCR. Here the sample spans more than 15,000 clones, over 55% being singletons. Overall study results and limits: Sequencing covered TCRbeta chains only, not alpha chains. Frequent tumor clones were encoded by many distinct rearrangements, suggesting shared antigens.

Turning to this clone: Its antigen is unknown.

The sequence was obtained from a human donor with pancreatic ductal adenocarcinoma. Material for sequencing was tumor tissue.

The CDR3 coding sequence is TGTGCCAGCAGCGTGGGGTCTGTTATCTCTGGAAACACCATATATTTT. Protein product: CASSVGSVISGNTIYF. This sequence joins TRBV9 and TRBJ1-3; no clear D gene. Germline lookup yields CDR1 SGDLS and CDR2 YYNGEE. This CDR3 comprises 16 residues. V lost 2 bases to trimming and J lost 0 bases, with 12 bases between them.